What follows are 13 T cell receptor beta chains derived from one specimen sequenced in a study of cytomegalovirus exposure and HLA in healthy donors. 13 Jbeta primers and 60 Vbeta primers were used for the PCR. Repertoires were generated with immunoSEQ multiplex PCR, while TCRdb's copy carries only in-frame clones and drops some. The sample lists fewer than 200,000 clones, about 9% seen once, with over 1% in the top ten. The sample taken for sequencing was PBMCs. The receptors were sampled from a woman aged 30 to 39 in good health and CMV-seropositive.

This clone appeared a few times. The V gene is TRBV5-1, the J gene TRBJ2-7; TRBD2 matches at 10 bases. CDR3 length: 18 amino acids. Germline assignment: CDR1 SGHRS and CDR2 YFSETQ. The ends lost 3 bases at V and 1 base at J; junction bases unmatched: 13. In DNA, the CDR3 is TGCGCCAGCAGCTCCTACGGCGGGCTAGCGGGAGAGTCCTACGAGCAGTACTTC. Amino acid sequence: CASSSYGGLAGESYEQYF.

This rearrangement joins TRBV5-1 to TRBJ2-7, with D possibly TRBD1 on 6 matching bases. The germline CDR1 and CDR2 sequences are SGHRS and YFSETQ. V lost 4 bases, J lost 6 bases, and 11 bases lay in between. The CDR3 is made up of 12 amino acids. The CDR3 is CASSRTGTEQYF. As DNA, the CDR3 is TGCGCCAGCAGCCGAACAGGGACCGAGCAGTACTTC.

The DNA of the CDR3 is TGTGCCAGCAGTGAACTCCCACCTTACAAAAATCAGCCCCAGCATTTT. Translating gives CASSELPPYKNQPQHF. The chain uses TRBV2 and TRBJ1-5; D is ambiguous. Germline V lookup: CDR1 SNHLY, CDR2 FYNNEI. V lost 2 bases and J 4 bases, leaving 15 bases between the germline ends. The length of the CDR3 is 16 residues.

The chain carries TRBV18 and TRBJ2-2; D not certain. This CDR3 is built from 12 residues. V gave up 6 bases and J gave up 7 bases, with 9 bases separating them. Germline V CDR1 and CDR2: KGHSH, LQKENI. CDR3 in amino acids: CASSPLLGELFF. CDR3 DNA sequence: TGTGCCAGCTCTCCCCTCCTCGGGGAGCTGTTTTTT.

The V gene is TRBV2, the J gene TRBJ2-7; no reliable D call. CDR3 size: 14 residues. The V gene lost 8 bases and the J gene lost 0 bases, with 14 bases spanning the gap. The germline gives CDR1 SNHLY, CDR2 FYNNEI. This CDR3 reads CASPQRLFSYEQYF. In nucleotides, the CDR3 is TGTGCCAGCCCCCAGAGGCTTTTCTCCTACGAGCAGTACTTC.

The chain carries TRBV27 and TRBJ2-1; 9 bases fit TRBD1. The V and J ends lost 5 bases and 2 bases, in that order; junction bases with no gene match: 4. Germline assignment: CDR1 MNHEY and CDR2 SMNVEV (reference sequence). CDR3 length equals 15 residues. The CDR3 reads CASSPGQGTYNEQFF. Written as DNA, the CDR3 is TGTGCCAGCAGTCCCGGACAGGGGACCTACAATGAGCAGTTCTTC.

This clone has just a few counts. The CDR3 reads CASSFGGNTEAFF. The CDR3 bases are TGTGCCAGCAGCTTTGGCGGGAACACTGAAGCTTTCTTT. V gene TRBV7-9 combines with J gene TRBJ1-1; D unclear. This CDR3 has 13 amino acids. Deletions cut 3 bases from V and 1 base from J, with 6 bases between. Germline V gene sequence: CDR1 SEHNR, CDR2 FQNEAQ (reference sequence).

This clone has just a few counts. This chain connects TRBV30 to TRBJ1-1; no clear D. The CDR3 extends over 12 amino acids. The V gene lost 3 bases and the J gene lost 7 bases, with 12 bases spanning the gap. CDR1 is GTSNPN and CDR2 is SVGIG in the germline V gene (reference sequence). The CDR3: CAWRYPGGEAFF. The CDR3 DNA sequence: TGTGCCTGGAGATATCCGGGAGGTGAAGCTTTCTTT.

This clone occurred a few times. This chain connects TRBV5-6 to TRBJ2-7, with 11 bases identical to TRBD2. CDR3 length: 17 residues. V lost 6 bases and J lost 1; bases outside the gene matches: 12. In germline, CDR1 is SGHDT, CDR2 YYEEEE. CDR3 DNA sequence: TGTGCCAGCACCACGACTAGCGGGACCCTCTCTTCCTACGAGCAGTACTTC. Protein: CASTTTSGTLSSYEQYF.

This clone was picked up many times. This rearrangement joins TRBV14 to TRBJ1-2, with a weak D call TRBD1 (6 bases). Germline CDR1 SGHDN, CDR2 FVKESK. V was clipped by 3 bases and J by 8 bases, with 13 bases between them. This CDR3 has 13 amino acids. The CDR3 loop reads CASSHARGGGYTF. CDR3 nucleotides: TGTGCCAGCAGCCACGCCAGGGGCGGCGGCTACACCTTC.

The chain joins TRBV6-6 to TRBJ1-5; D may be TRBD1 (5 bases). Germline-derived CDR1 and CDR2 are MNHNY and SVGAGI (reference sequence). This CDR3 has 14 residues. V lost 6 bases and J lost 9, with 18 bases in between. This chain's CDR3 is CASSPQGGERPQHF. CDR3 nucleotides: TGTGCCAGCAGCCCCCAAGGAGGGGAGAGGCCCCAGCATTTT.

This clone has only a few counts. Other DNA variants within this sample encode the same CDR3. The chain is built from TRBV6-1 and TRBJ2-7, with 8 bases matching TRBD1. The CDR3 contains 14 residues. V lost 4 bases, J lost 2 bases, and 4 bases stayed unmatched. Per the germline V gene, CDR1 is MNHNS and CDR2 is SASEGT. Here the CDR3 reads CASSAGQGAYEQYF. In DNA, the CDR3 is TGTGCCAGCAGTGCCGGACAGGGCGCCTACGAGCAGTACTTC.

This clone was seen only a few times. This chain uses TRBV5-1 with TRBJ2-7; 12 positions agree with TRBD2. The CDR3 is 15 residues long. CDR1 is SGHRS, CDR2 YFSETQ, per germline. J lost 5 bases, V lost 5 bases, and 8 bases had no gene match. Here the CDR3 reads CASRSGTSGRNEQYF. CDR3 in DNA: TGCGCCAGCAGATCAGGGACTAGCGGGCGGAACGAGCAGTACTTC.